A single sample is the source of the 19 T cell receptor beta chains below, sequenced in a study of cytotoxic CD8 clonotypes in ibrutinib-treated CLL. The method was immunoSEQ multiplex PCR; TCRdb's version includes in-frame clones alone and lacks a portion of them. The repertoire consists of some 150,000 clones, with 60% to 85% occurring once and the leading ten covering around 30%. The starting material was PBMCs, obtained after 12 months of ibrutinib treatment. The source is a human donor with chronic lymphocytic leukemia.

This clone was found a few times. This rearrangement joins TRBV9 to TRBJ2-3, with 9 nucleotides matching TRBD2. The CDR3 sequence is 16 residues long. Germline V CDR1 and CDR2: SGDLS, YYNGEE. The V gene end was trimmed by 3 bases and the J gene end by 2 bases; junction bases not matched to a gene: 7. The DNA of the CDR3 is TGTGCCAGCAGCGCCTATAGCGGGGGACCCACAGATACGCAGTATTTT. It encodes CASSAYSGGPTDTQYF.

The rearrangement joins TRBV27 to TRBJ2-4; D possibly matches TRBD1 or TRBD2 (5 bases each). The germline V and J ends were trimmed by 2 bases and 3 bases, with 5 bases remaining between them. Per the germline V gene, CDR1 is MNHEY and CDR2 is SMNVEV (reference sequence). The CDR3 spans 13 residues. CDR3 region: CASSLGGKNIQYF. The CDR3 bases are TGTGCCAGCAGTTTAGGGGGCAAAAACATTCAGTACTTC.

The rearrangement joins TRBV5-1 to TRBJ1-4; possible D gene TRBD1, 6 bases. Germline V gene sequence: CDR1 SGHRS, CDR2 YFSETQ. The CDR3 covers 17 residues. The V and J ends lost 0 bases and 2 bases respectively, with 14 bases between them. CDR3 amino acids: CASSLAHGGATNEKLFF. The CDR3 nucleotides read TGCGCCAGCAGCTTGGCCCATGGGGGGGCGACTAATGAAAAACTGTTTTTT.

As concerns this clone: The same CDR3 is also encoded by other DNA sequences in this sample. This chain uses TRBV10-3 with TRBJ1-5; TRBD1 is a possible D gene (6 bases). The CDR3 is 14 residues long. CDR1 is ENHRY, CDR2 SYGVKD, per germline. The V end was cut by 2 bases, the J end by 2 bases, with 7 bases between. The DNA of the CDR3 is TGTGCCATCAGTGAGGGGGGCGGCAATCAGCCCCAGCATTTT. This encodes CAISEGGGNQPQHF.

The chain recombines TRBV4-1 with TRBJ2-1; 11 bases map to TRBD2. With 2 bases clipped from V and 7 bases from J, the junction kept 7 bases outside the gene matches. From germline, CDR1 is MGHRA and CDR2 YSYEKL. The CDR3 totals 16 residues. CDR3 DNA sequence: TGCGCCAGCAGCCAACCCGGGACTAGCGGAGGGAATGAGCAGTTCTTC. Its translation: CASSQPGTSGGNEQFF.

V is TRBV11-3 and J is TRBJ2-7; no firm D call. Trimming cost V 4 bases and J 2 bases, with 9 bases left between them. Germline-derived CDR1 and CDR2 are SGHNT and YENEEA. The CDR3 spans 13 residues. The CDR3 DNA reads TGTGCCAGCAGCTGGGCTAACGCCTACGAGCAGTACTTC. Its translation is CASSWANAYEQYF.

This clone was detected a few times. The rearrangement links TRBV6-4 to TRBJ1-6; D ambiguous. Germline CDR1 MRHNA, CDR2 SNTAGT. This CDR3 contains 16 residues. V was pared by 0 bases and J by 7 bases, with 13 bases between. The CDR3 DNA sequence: TGTGCCAGCAGTGACTCGATTGGGTCGGGGAATTCACCCCTCCACTTT. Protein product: CASSDSIGSGNSPLHF.

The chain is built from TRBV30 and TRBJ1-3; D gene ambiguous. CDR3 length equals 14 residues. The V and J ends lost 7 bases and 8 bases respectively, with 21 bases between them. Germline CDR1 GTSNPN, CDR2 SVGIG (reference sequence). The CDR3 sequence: CALHRKGTEDTIYF. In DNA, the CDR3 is TGTGCCTTGCACCGAAAGGGTACGGAGGACACCATATATTTT.

CDR3 loop: CASNFQGRDTEAFF. CDR3 DNA sequence: TGTGCCAGTAATTTCCAGGGTCGGGACACTGAAGCTTTCTTT. The chain couples TRBV19 to TRBJ1-1; D possibly corresponds to TRBD1 (5 bases). Germline V gene lookup returns CDR1 LNHDA and CDR2 SQIVND (reference sequence). The germline V and J ends were trimmed by 7 bases and 3 bases, with 15 bases remaining between them. This CDR3 is 14 amino acids long.

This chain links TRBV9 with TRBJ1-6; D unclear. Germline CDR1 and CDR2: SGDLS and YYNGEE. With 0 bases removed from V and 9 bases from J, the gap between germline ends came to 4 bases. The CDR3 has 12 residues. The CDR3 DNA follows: TGTGCCAGCAGCGTAGTTGGTTCACCCCTCCACTTT. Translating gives CASSVVGSPLHF. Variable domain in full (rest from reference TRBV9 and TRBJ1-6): DSGVTQTPKHLITATGQRVTLRCSPRSGDLSVYWYQQSLDQGLQFLIQYYNGEERAKGNILERFSAQQFPDLHSELNLSSLELGDSALYFCASSVVGSPLHFGNGTRLTVT.

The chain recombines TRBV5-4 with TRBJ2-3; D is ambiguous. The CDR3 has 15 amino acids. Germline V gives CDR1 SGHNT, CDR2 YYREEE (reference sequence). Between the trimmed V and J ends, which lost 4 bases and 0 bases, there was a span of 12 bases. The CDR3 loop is CASSRVGHSTDTQYF. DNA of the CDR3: TGTGCCAGCAGCCGTGTCGGGCATAGCACAGATACGCAGTATTTT. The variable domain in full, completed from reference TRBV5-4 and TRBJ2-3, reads ETGVTQSPTHLIKTRGQQVTLRCSSQSGHNTVSWYQQALGQGPQFIFQYYREEENGRGNFPPRFSGLQFPNYSSELNVNALELDDSALYLCASSRVGHSTDTQYFGPGTRLTVL.

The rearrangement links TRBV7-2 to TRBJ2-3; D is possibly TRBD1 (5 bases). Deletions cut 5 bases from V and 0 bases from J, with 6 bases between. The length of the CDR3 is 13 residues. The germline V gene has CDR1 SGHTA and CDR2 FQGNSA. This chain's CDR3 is CASSRQSTDTQYF. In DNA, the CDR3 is TGTGCCAGCAGCCGACAGAGCACAGATACGCAGTATTTT.

The CDR3 is CASSLAGTGTGELFF. CDR3 nucleotide sequence: TGTGCCAGCAGCTTAGCCGGGACAGGCACCGGGGAGCTGTTTTTT. The V and J genes are TRBV13 and TRBJ2-2, with 8 bases lining up with TRBD1. The J segment lost 4 bases and the V segment lost 1 base, leaving 2 bases of the junction unmatched. Per the germline V gene, CDR1 is PRHDT and CDR2 is FYEKMQ (reference sequence). The CDR3 runs 15 residues.

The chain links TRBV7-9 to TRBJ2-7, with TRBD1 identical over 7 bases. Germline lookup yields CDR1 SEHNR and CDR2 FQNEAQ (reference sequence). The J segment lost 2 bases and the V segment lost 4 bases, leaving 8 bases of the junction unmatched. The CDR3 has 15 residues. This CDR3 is CASSSRQGEPYEQYF. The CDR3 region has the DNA TGTGCCAGCAGCTCCCGACAGGGAGAACCCTACGAGCAGTACTTC.

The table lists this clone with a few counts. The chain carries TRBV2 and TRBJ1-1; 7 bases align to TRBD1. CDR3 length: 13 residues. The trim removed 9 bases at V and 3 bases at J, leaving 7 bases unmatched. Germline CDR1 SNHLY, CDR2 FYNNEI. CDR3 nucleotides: TGTGCCAGAAGCCGGGACAGCTACACTGAAGCTTTCTTT. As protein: CARSRDSYTEAFF. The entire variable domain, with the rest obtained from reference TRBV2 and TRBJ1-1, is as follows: EPEVTQTPSHQVTQMGQEVILRCVPISNHLYFYWYRQILGQKVEFLVSFYNNEISEKSEIFDDQFSVERPDGSNFTLKIRSTKLEDSAMYFCARSRDSYTEAFFGQGTRLTVV.

For the CDR3, the DNA is TGTGCCAGCAGCTTACAGACCACAGGGAACTATGGCTACACCTTC. Translation gives CASSLQTTGNYGYTF. This rearrangement joins TRBV7-9 to TRBJ1-2; perhaps TRBD1 as D (6 bases). CDR1 and CDR2 from the germline V gene are SEHNR and FQNEAQ (reference sequence). The length of the CDR3 is 15 residues. The V end lost 2 bases, the J end lost 2 bases, and 12 bases lay between the germline ends.

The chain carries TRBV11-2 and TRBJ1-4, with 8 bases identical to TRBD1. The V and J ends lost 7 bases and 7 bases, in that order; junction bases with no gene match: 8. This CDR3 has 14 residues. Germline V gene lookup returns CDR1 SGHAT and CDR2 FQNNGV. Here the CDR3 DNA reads TGTGCCAGCACAACAGACAGGGGAGGTGAAAAACTGTTTTTT. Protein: CASTTDRGGEKLFF.

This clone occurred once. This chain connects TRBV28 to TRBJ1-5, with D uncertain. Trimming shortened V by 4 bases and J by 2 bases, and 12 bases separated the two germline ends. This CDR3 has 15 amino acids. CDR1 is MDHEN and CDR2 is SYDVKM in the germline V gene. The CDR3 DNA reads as TGTGCCAGCAGTTGGTCATTGGGAGGCAATCAGCCCCAGCATTTT. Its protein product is CASSWSLGGNQPQHF. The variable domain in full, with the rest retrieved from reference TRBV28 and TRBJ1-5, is DVKVTQSSRYLVKRTGEKVFLECVQDMDHENMFWYRQDPGLGLRLIYFSYDVKMKEKGDIPEGYSVSREKKERFSLILESASTNQTSMYLCASSWSLGGNQPQHFGDGTRLSIL.

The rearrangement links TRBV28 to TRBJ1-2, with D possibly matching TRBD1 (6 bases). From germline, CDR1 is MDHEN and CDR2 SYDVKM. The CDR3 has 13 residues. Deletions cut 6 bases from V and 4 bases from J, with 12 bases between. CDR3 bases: TGTGCCAGCAGGCTAGGGGGGACCTATGGCTACACCTTC. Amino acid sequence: CASRLGGTYGYTF.